This TCR beta chain was retrieved from a study of control samples from healthy donors and cancer patients. CDR3 size: 14 residues. Germline trimming cut 5 bases from V and 4 bases from J; bases unmatched to any gene: 6. Germline V gene sequence: CDR1 GTSNPN, CDR2 SVGIG (reference sequence). Profiled with immunoSEQ multiplex PCR; TCRdb holds only in-frame clones, not every one. The repertoire holds 100,000 or so clones, with approximately 80% as singletons. What was sequenced was blood. The rearrangement links TRBV30 to TRBJ2-3, with 10 bases fitting TRBD1. The source of this sequence is a woman in her 30s in good health. The CDR3 DNA reads as TGTGCCTGGGGATATGGACAGGGGGCAGATACGCAGTATTTT. It encodes CAWGYGQGADTQYF.